The 9 T cell receptor beta chains presented below share a single source sample, sequenced in a study of T cells in Graves' hyperthyroidism and ophthalmopathy. TCR beta CDR3 region amplification was performed from RNA transcripts. Using the HTBI primer set, a first-round RT-PCR was run on the TCR CDR3. TCRdb fed the multiplex PCR reads into MiXCR, producing one record per CDR3 protein. The sample has about 680,000 distinct CDR3 sequences; roughly a third are singletons. The sequenced sample was blood. The receptors stem from a woman between 35 and 50 years old with Graves' hyperthyroidism.

This clonotype has more than one count but fewer than ten. The chain carries TRBV5-4 and TRBJ1-2, with no clear D. The CDR3 is 14 amino acids. Trimming pared 0 bases from V and 5 bases from J, leaving 11 bases between. The germline gives CDR1 SGHNT, CDR2 YYREEE (reference sequence). Here the CDR3 DNA reads TGTGCCAGCAGCTTGGTTACCCCCAGTTATGGCTACACCTTC. Translating it yields CASSLVTPSYGYTF.

This clonotype occurred a few times. CDR3 coding DNA: TGTGCCAGCAGCCCATTACCGGGACAGCGAATCTATGGCTACACCTTC. This sequence encodes CASSPLPGQRIYGYTF. The chain is built from TRBV7-2 and TRBJ1-2, with 7 nucleotides matching TRBD1. The V gene's germline CDR1 is SGHTA and CDR2 FQGNSA. The CDR3 has 16 amino acids. After removal of 5 bases from V and 4 bases from J, the junction contained 13 bases not matched to a gene.

The genes are TRBV4-3 and TRBJ1-2, with 7 positions matching TRBD1. CDR3 length equals 14 residues. Per the germline V gene, CDR1 is LGHNA and CDR2 is YSLEER. Unmatched junction bases numbered 5, after V lost 3 bases and J lost 4 bases. Here the CDR3 reads CASSHGTESYGYTF. The CDR3 nucleotides read TGCGCCAGCAGCCACGGGACAGAGTCCTATGGCTACACCTTC.

The table lists this clonotype with many counts. The V and J genes are TRBV19 and TRBJ2-2; D remains unclear. CDR3 size: 15 residues. CDR1 and CDR2 from the germline V gene are LNHDA and SQIVND (reference sequence). V lost 4 bases to trimming and J lost 4 bases, with 13 bases between them. The CDR3 sequence: CASSTTFSSTGELFF. CDR3 in DNA: TGTGCCAGTAGTACCACTTTCTCCAGCACCGGGGAGCTGTTTTTT. Supplemented by reference TRBV19 and TRBJ2-2, the full variable domain reads DGGITQSPKYLFRKEGQNVTLSCEQNLNHDAMYWYRQDPGQGLRLIYYSQIVNDFQKGDIAEGYSVSREKKESFPLTVTSAQKNPTAFYLCASSTTFSSTGELFFGEGSRLTVL.

This clonotype occurred a few times. The V call is TRBV4-1, the J call TRBJ1-5; D not certain. Trimming took 0 bases from V and 5 from J, leaving 14 bases between them. The germline gives CDR1 MGHRA, CDR2 YSYEKL. The CDR3 is made up of 16 amino acids. CDR3 amino acids: CASSQDPGVTDQPQHF. The CDR3 DNA reads TGCGCCAGCAGCCAAGATCCTGGGGTAACAGATCAGCCCCAGCATTTT.

This clonotype has a handful of counts. This rearrangement joins TRBV12-3 or TRBV12-4 to TRBJ2-5; D gene ambiguous. The CDR3 loop spans 12 amino acids. Deletions cut 5 bases from V and 2 bases from J, with 6 bases between. The CDR3 region is CASSEPQETQYF. The CDR3 region has the DNA TGTGCCAGCAGTGAACCTCAAGAGACCCAGTACTTC.

The rearrangement links TRBV25-1 to TRBJ2-2, with TRBD2 identical over 9 bases. Per the germline V gene, CDR1 is MGHDK and CDR2 is SYGVNS. J gave up 11 bases and V 1 base, and 8 bases lay outside the gene matches. The CDR3 is made up of 15 amino acids. This CDR3 is CASSELGGLAGELFF. In nucleotides, the CDR3 is TGTGCCAGCAGTGAATTGGGTGGGCTAGCGGGAGAGCTGTTTTTT.

This clonotype was seen ten or more times. The chain has TRBV7-9 and TRBJ1-4; no clear D gene. The CDR3 runs 15 residues. V lost 3 bases and J 0 bases, leaving 8 bases between the germline ends. Germline CDR1 and CDR2: SEHNR and FQNEAQ (reference sequence). CDR3 sequence: CASSLREATNEKLFF. In DNA, the CDR3 is TGTGCCAGCAGCTTGAGGGAAGCAACTAATGAAAAACTGTTTTTT.

This clonotype was counted at least ten times. The V call is TRBV10-3, the J call TRBJ1-4; D call uncertain. CDR1 ENHRY and CDR2 SYGVKD come from the germline V gene. The CDR3 length is 14 residues. Between the trimmed V and J ends, which lost 6 bases and 0 bases, there was a span of 8 bases. The CDR3 DNA follows: TGTGCCATCAGGGCAGCAGCAACTAATGAAAAACTGTTTTTT. Translating it yields CAIRAAATNEKLFF.